This passage covers 7 T cell receptor beta chains from one sample sequenced in a study of T cells after yellow fever vaccination. TCRdb reanalysed the 5' RACE reads using MiXCR and keeps one entry per CDR3 protein. The sample carries 350,000 to 450,000 distinct CDR3 sequences, around 19% recorded once. Sample: PBMCs, taken before the yellow fever booster vaccination. These receptors were collected from a man aged 18 to 29 who received the YFV17D yellow fever vaccine.

The V call is TRBV20-1, the J call TRBJ2-5, with 13 bases aligning to TRBD2. CDR1 DFQATT and CDR2 SNEGSKA come from the germline V gene (reference sequence). This CDR3 spans 14 amino acids. The J segment lost 5 bases and the V segment lost 5 bases, leaving 5 bases of the junction unmatched. CDR3 in amino acids: CSAPGTSGVETQYF. CDR3 in DNA: TGCAGTGCTCCAGGGACTAGCGGGGTTGAGACCCAGTACTTC.

V is TRBV7-2 and J is TRBJ2-3; 7 positions match TRBD1. With 9 bases clipped from V and 0 bases from J, the junction kept 3 bases outside the gene matches. Germline lookup yields CDR1 SGHTA and CDR2 FQGNSA. This CDR3 region has 13 residues. The CDR3 DNA reads TGTGCCAGTGGACAGGAGAGCACAGATACGCAGTATTTT. As protein: CASGQESTDTQYF.

The chain carries TRBV20-1 and TRBJ2-3; D might be TRBD1 (5 bases). CDR3 size: 15 residues. The V gene lost 6 bases and the J gene lost 2 bases, with 18 bases spanning the gap. Germline V gives CDR1 DFQATT, CDR2 SNEGSKA (reference sequence). The CDR3 loop reads CSANGWGRNTDTQYF. The CDR3 region has the DNA TGCAGTGCCAATGGGTGGGGCCGGAACACAGATACGCAGTATTTT.

Only a few counts were recorded for this clonotype. The V gene is TRBV18, the J gene TRBJ2-3, with TRBD1 matching 7 bases. The CDR3 is 15 residues long. J gave up 2 bases and V 6 bases, and 8 bases lay outside the gene matches. Germline V lookup: CDR1 KGHSH, CDR2 LQKENI. The CDR3 is CASSALQGITDTQYF. CDR3 nucleotide sequence: TGTGCCAGCTCCGCCTTACAGGGGATCACAGATACGCAGTATTTT.

This clonotype was seen more than once but under ten times. The J gene is TRBJ2-3, the V gene TRBV20-1; D uncertain. Germline V gene lookup returns CDR1 DFQATT and CDR2 SNEGSKA (reference sequence). Trimming took 0 bases from V and 6 from J, leaving 16 bases between them. The CDR3 runs 15 residues. CDR3 sequence: CSARDGEGRPDTQYF. The CDR3 nucleotides are TGCAGTGCTAGAGATGGAGAAGGGCGGCCGGATACGCAGTATTTT.

This clonotype was found a few times. The chain is built from TRBV12-3 or TRBV12-4 and TRBJ1-2, with no clear D. V was trimmed by 1 base and J by 7 bases, leaving 7 bases between them. The CDR3 contains 12 residues. The CDR3 reads CASSLVAAGYTF. The CDR3 DNA follows: TGTGCCAGCAGTTTAGTAGCGGCTGGCTACACCTTC.

Worth noting for this clonotype: The missing conserved phenylalanine or tryptophan at the end of this CDR3 makes a read error likely. The DNA is omitted, as the CDR3 cannot be located on it reliably, and the CDR3 follows TCRdb's listing. This chain links TRBV5-1 with TRBJ2-4; TRBD1 is the table's D call, not checked against the DNA. The CDR3 extends over 12 residues, inclusive of both ends. Germline CDR1 is SGHRS and CDR2 is YFSETQ. This CDR3 reads CASSLDPDKPRA.